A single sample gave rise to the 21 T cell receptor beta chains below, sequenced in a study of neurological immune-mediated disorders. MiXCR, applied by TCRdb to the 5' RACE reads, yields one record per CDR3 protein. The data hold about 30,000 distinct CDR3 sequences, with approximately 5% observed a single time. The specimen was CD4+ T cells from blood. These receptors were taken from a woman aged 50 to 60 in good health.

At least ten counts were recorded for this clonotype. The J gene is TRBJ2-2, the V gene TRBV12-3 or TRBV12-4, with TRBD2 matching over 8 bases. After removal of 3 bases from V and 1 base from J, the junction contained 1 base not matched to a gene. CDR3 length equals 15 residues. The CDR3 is CASSLSGGNTGELFF. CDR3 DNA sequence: TGTGCCAGCAGTTTGAGCGGGGGGAACACCGGGGAGCTGTTTTTT.

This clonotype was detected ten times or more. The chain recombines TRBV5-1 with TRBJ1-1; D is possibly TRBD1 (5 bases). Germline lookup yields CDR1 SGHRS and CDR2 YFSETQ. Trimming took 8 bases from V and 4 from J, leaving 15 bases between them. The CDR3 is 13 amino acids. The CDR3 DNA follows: TGCGCCAGTCACCGGGACTATGGCACTGAAGCTTTCTTT. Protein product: CASHRDYGTEAFF.

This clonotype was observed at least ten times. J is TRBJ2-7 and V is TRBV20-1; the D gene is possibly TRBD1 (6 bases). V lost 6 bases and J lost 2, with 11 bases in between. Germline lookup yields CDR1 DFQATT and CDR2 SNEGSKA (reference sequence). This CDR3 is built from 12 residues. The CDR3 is CSALEGAYEQYF. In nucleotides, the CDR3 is TGCAGTGCGCTCGAGGGGGCCTACGAGCAGTACTTC.

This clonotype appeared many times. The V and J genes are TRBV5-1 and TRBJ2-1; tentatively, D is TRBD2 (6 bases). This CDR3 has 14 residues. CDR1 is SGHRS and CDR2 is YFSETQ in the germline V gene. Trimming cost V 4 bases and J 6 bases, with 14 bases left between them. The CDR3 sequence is CASSQGQRVNEQFF. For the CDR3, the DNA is TGCGCCAGCAGCCAGGGTCAGCGGGTCAATGAGCAGTTCTTC.

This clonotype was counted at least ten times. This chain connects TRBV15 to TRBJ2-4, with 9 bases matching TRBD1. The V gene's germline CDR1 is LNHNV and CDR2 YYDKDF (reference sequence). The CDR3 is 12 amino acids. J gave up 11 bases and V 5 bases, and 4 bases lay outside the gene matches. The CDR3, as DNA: TGTGCCACCAGCGGGACAGGGTTGGTTCAGTACTTC. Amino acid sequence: CATSGTGLVQYF.

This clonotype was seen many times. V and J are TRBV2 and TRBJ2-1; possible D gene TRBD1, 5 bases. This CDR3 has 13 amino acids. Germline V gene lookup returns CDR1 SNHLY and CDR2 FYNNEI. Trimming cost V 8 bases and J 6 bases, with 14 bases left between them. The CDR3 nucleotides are TGTGCCAGCCTCAGGGTAAGGGGCAATGAGCAGTTCTTC. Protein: CASLRVRGNEQFF. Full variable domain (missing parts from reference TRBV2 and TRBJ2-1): EPEVTQTPSHQVTQMGQEVILRCVPISNHLYFYWYRQILGQKVEFLVSFYNNEISEKSEIFDDQFSVERPDGSNFTLKIRSTKLEDSAMYFCASLRVRGNEQFFGPGTRLTVL.

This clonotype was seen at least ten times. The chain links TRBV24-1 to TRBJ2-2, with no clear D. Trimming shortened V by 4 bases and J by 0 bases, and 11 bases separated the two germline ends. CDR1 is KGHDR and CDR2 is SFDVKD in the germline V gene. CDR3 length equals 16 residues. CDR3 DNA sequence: TGTGCCACCAGTGAGAACCGACGATCGAACACCGGGGAGCTGTTTTTT. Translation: CATSENRRSNTGELFF.

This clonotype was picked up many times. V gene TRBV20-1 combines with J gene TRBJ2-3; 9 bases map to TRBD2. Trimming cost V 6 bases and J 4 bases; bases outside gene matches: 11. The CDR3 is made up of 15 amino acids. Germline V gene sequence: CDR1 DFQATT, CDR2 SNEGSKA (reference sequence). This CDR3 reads CSATTTSGLSDTQYF. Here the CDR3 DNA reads TGCAGTGCCACTACGACTAGCGGTCTATCAGATACGCAGTATTTT.

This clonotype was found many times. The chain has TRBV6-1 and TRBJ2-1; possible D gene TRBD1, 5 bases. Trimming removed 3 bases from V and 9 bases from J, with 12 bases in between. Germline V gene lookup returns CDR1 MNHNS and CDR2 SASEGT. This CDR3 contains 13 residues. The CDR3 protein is CASSEWQGTEQFF. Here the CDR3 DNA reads TGTGCCAGCAGTGAGTGGCAGGGAACTGAGCAGTTCTTC.

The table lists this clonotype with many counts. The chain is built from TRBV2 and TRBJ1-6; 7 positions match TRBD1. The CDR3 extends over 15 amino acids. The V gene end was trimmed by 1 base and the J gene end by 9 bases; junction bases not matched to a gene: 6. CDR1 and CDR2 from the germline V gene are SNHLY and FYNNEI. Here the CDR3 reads CASSEGQGGFSPLHF. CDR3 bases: TGTGCCAGCAGTGAAGGGCAGGGGGGGTTTTCACCCCTCCACTTT.

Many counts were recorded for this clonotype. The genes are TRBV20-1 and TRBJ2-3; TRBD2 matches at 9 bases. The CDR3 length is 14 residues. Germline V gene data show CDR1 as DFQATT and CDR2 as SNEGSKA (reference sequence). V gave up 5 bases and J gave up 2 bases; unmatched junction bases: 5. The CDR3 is CSAPGLADTDTQYF. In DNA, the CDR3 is TGCAGTGCTCCGGGACTAGCAGACACAGATACGCAGTATTTT.

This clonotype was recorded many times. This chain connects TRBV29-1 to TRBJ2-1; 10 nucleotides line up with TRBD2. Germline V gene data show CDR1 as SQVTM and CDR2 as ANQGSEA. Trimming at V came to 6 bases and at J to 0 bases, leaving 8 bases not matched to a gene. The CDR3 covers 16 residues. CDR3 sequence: CSVWGLARGSYNEQFF. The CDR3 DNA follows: TGCAGCGTGTGGGGACTAGCGCGAGGCTCCTACAATGAGCAGTTCTTC.

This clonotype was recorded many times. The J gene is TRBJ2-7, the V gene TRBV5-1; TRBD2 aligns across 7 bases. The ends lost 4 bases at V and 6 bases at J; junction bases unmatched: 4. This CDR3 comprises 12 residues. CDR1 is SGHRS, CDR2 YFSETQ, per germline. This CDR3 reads CASSRDYGEQYF. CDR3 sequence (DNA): TGCGCCAGCAGCAGGGACTACGGCGAGCAGTACTTC.

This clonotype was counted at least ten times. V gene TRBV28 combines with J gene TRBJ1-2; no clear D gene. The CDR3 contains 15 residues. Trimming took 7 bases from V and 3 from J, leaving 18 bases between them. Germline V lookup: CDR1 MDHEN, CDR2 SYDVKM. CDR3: CASNTFLRGYYGYTF. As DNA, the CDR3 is TGTGCCAGCAACACCTTTTTGAGAGGGTACTATGGCTACACCTTC.

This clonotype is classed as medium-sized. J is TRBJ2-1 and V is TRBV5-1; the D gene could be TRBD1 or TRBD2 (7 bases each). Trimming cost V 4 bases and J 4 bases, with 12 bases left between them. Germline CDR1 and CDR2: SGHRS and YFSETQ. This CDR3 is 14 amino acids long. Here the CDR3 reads CASSGGDRYNEQFF. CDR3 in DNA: TGCGCCAGCAGCGGGGGGGACAGATACAATGAGCAGTTCTTC.

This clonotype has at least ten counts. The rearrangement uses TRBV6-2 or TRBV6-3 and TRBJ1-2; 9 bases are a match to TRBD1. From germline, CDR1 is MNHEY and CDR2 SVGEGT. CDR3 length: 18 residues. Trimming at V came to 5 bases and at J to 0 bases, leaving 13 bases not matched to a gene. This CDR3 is CASSRAGTGRTTNYGYTF. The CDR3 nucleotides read TGTGCCAGCAGTCGAGCCGGGACAGGGCGAACCACTAACTATGGCTACACCTTC.

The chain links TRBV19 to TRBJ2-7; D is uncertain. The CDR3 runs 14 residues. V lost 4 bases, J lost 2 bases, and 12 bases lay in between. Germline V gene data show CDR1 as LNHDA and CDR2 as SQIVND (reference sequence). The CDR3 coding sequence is TGTGCCAGTAGTAGAAGAGGTGACACCTACGAGCAGTACTTC. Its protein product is CASSRRGDTYEQYF.

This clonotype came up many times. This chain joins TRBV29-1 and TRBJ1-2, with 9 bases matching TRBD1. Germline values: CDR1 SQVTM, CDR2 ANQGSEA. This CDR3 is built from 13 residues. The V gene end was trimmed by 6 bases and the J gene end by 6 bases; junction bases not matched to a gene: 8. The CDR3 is CSVSQGAFDGYTF. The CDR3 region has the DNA TGCAGCGTCTCACAGGGGGCGTTCGATGGCTACACCTTC.

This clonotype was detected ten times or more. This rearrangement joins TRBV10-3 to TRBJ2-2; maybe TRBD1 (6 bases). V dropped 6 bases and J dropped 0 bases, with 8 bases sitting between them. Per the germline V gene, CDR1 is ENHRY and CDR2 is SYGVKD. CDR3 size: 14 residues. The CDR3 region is CAISRTANTGELFF. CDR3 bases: TGTGCCATCAGCCGGACAGCGAACACCGGGGAGCTGTTTTTT.

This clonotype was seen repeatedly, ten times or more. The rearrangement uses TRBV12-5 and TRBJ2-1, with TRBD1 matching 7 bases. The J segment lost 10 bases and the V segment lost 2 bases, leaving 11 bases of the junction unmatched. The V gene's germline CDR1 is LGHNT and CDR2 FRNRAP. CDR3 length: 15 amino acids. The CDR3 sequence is CASGLSGTAIREQFF. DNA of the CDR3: TGTGCTAGTGGTTTGTCTGGGACAGCGATAAGGGAGCAGTTCTTC.

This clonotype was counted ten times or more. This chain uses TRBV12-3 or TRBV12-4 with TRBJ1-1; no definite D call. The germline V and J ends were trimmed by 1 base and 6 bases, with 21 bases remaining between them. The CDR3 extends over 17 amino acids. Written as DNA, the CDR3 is TGTGCCAGCAGTTTAGTGGAGACTCATTGGAATCTCCCTGAAGCTTTCTTT. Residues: CASSLVETHWNLPEAFF.